This entry features one T cell receptor (beta chain) sequence. The target of this receptor is not known. Nothing much larger sits one base from this clone, and base qualities are not available. Using a mixed TRB-A/B primer pool, multiplex touch-down PCR amplified rearranged TRB sequences covering the V, D and J segments. Illumina adapters and sample indices were attached to the amplicons through two consecutive PCR reactions run with Phusion HS II polymerase. The amplicons were purified from gel with the NucleoSpin Gel and PCR Clean-up kit and then assessed with Qubit and an Agilent 2100 Bioanalyzer. Sequencing of the libraries was done on an Illumina MiSeq with paired-end, single-indexed 600-cycle runs. The authors' analysis ran thus. MiXCR versions 2.12 and 3.0.5 were used to process the TRB sequences. A clone was defined as each unique CDR3 nucleotide sequence, and only productive sequences supported by at least two reads were kept. The repertoire metrics were Shannon diversity, evenness, clonality (calculated as one minus evenness), and diversity profiles parameterized by alpha from 0 to 5. The IGoR algorithm was used to calculate generation probabilities of clones in the paired pre- and post-chemotherapy samples. TCRdb trimmed the raw reads at Q25, called clones with MiXCR and kept productive beta chains. Every distinct CDR3 protein forms one entry, paired with its most common genes and DNA. The V and J calls reflect TCRdb's pipeline rather than the authors' work. In this sample the table shows fewer than 15,000 distinct CDR3 sequences, about 25% of which occur a single time. The ten top clones hold about 50% of the sample.

The data stem from a study of T cell repertoires in aging, cancer and after chemotherapy (dated by TCRdb to between 2017 and 2020). Turning to the overall study: Donors spanned six age groups from 30 or younger to 70 or older, with at least three individuals per group. A cohort of 200 to 250 cancer patients (about 94 with hematological and some 120 with solid cancers) was assembled, and 95 to 100 healthy donors were included as a reference group. TCR repertoires from healthy donor controls were recorded over periods of several months to years and showed clear clonal overlap between repeated samplings. Peripheral blood TCR beta repertoires from healthy donors and cancer patients were profiled to examine immunoaging and T cell reconstitution after chemotherapy. The full dataset contained several million TCR reads.

Overall results and qualifications from the work: Median generation probability increased over the chemotherapy interval in both cancer cohorts, suggesting repertoire reconstitution through rebound thymic output. The authors noted that the repertoire data do not allow conclusions about immunological memory after chemotherapy. Compared with age-matched healthy donors, untreated patients with hematological or solid cancers had significantly lower TCR diversity and higher clonality in blood. In healthy donors, the drop in TCR diversity with age came mainly from a loss of richness, whereas in cancer patients a loss of evenness also played a part.

TCR beta rearrangements were amplified from genomic DNA isolated from peripheral blood, not from sorted cells or RNA. Cut back by 0 bases and 7 bases, the V and J ends lie 22 bases apart. CDR1 SGHRS and CDR2 YFSETQ were looked up in the germline V gene. The CDR3 has 18 amino acids, counting the end cysteine and phenylalanine. This entry keeps only the CDR3 DNA: 54 bases, framed from base 1. Sequencing input: blood. The TCR sequence derives from a human donor in good health. The rearranged chain carries TRBV5-1 and TRBJ1-4, and possibly TRBD1, on 6 matching bases. The CDR3 corresponds to CASSLDAISTGSFEKLFF. The DNA is as follows: TGCGCCAGCAGCTTGGATGCCATATCGACAGGATCGTTTGAAAAACTGTTTTTT.